These T cell receptor beta chains were read from a single sample in a study of T and B cells in COVID-19 patients. MiXCR, run by TCRdb on the multiplex PCR reads, gives a single entry per CDR3 protein. The data contain over 1,500 distinct CDR3 sequences, about 30% of them singletons. The sequenced sample was blood. These receptor sequences come from a human donor with active COVID-19. Both conserved end residues are part of each CDR3. D genes are given only for firm matches. Some rows mark clone size as missing; the rest say once, few, many or name a class of expanded clone.

CDR3 DNA,CDR3 protein,D gene,J gene,V gene,clone size
TGTGCCAGCAGCTACTCCCGGGACACCACTGAAGCTTTCTTT,CASSYSRDTTEAFF,.,TRBJ1-1,TRBV28,.
TGCGCCAGCCGGAAGGCGGAGGCCGACAATGAGCAGTTCTTC,CASRKAEADNEQFF,.,TRBJ2-1,TRBV5-1,few
TGTGCCAGCAGTACGACAGAGAACACTGAAGCTTTCTTT,CASSTTENTEAFF,.,TRBJ1-1,TRBV6-2/TRBV6-3,few
TGTGCCACCTCCTGGGATAGCAATCAGCCCCAGCATTTT,CATSWDSNQPQHF,.,TRBJ1-5,TRBV19,few
TGTGCCAGCAGTTACAGGACAGGGGTCAACAATCAGCCCCAGCATTTT,CASSYRTGVNNQPQHF,TRBD1,TRBJ1-5,TRBV6-6,.
TGTGCCACTAGTACAGGGAAAACGGATGGCTACACCTTC,CATSTGKTDGYTF,.,TRBJ1-2,TRBV15,.
TGCAGTGCTAGAGATAGTCAGTACAATGAGCAGTTCTTC,CSARDSQYNEQFF,.,TRBJ2-1,TRBV20-1,few
TGTGCCAGAAGCCTGGGGACTAGCGGGTATTACGAGCAGTACTTC,CARSLGTSGYYEQYF,TRBD2,TRBJ2-7,TRBV5-3,medium-sized
TGTGCCAGCAGTTTATCGGGCAGTGGAGGGATTCAGCCCCAGCATTTT,CASSLSGSGGIQPQHF,.,TRBJ1-5,TRBV27,few
TGTGCCAGCAGTTCGCCAGGGACAGGTCATTTCCAGCCCCAGCATTTT,CASSSPGTGHFQPQHF,TRBD1,TRBJ1-5,TRBV6-5,.
TGTGCCAGCAGGGCGGGCACCGGGGAGCTGTTTTTT,CASRAGTGELFF,.,TRBJ2-2,TRBV27,few
TGTGCCAGCTCACCACACGAGTCAGCCCCTGAAGCTTTCTTT,CASSPHESAPEAFF,.,TRBJ1-1,TRBV18,.
TGTGCCAGCAGTTACTCGGGGGGGGCCACCACAGATACGCAGTATTTT,CASSYSGGATTDTQYF,.,TRBJ2-3,TRBV6-5,medium-sized
TGCAGTGCTTTCCTTACAGGAACAGCTTTCTTT,CSAFLTGTAFF,.,TRBJ1-1,TRBV20-1,.
TGTGCCAGTAGGTGGAGAGCGGGCACAGATACGCAGTATTTT,CASRWRAGTDTQYF,.,TRBJ2-3,TRBV12-3/TRBV12-4,medium-sized
TGTGCCAGCAGTCCCTCATATCACTACGAGCAGTACTTC,CASSPSYHYEQYF,.,TRBJ2-7,TRBV6-5,few
TGTGCCAGCGGAACGGGGGGAGTACCCCAAGAGACCCAGTACTTC,CASGTGGVPQETQYF,TRBD2,TRBJ2-5,TRBV6-2/TRBV6-3,.
TGTGCCAGTAGTTCCTGGGGCCAGGGGTATTCACCCCTCCACTTT,CASSSWGQGYSPLHF,.,TRBJ1-6,TRBV19,medium-sized
TGTGCCAGCAGCTGGGGACAGAAGGGTACTGAAGCTTTCTTT,CASSWGQKGTEAFF,TRBD1,TRBJ1-1,TRBV5-6,few
TGTGCCAGCAGTGAAGGGACAGGGGCATTTCTCGACTTT,CASSEGTGAFLDF,TRBD1,TRBJ1-6,TRBV6-1,.
TGTGCCAGCAGCTCGCCTCCCCTAAAAAACATTCAGTACTTC,CASSSPPLKNIQYF,.,TRBJ2-4,TRBV5-4,.
TGTGCCAGCAGTGCCCCCCGGACAGGGGGCACTGAAGCTTTCTTT,CASSAPRTGGTEAFF,TRBD1,TRBJ1-1,TRBV12-3/TRBV12-4,few
TGTGCCAGCAGGTTTCAAGGGAACGGGGAGCTGTTTTTT,CASRFQGNGELFF,.,TRBJ2-2,TRBV27,medium-sized
TGTGCCAGCAGTTTTAGCTTTGCGGGACCCTACACAGATACGCAGTATTTT,CASSFSFAGPYTDTQYF,.,TRBJ2-3,TRBV27,.
TGCAGTGCTCTCTCGACAGACTCCAATCAGCCCCAGCATTTT,CSALSTDSNQPQHF,.,TRBJ1-5,TRBV20-1,.
TGTGCCAGCAGTGATTCAGGGTACGAGCAGTACTTC,CASSDSGYEQYF,.,TRBJ2-7,TRBV12-3/TRBV12-4,.
TGCAGCGTTGACCCCGACAGGGGTGGAGAGACCCAGTACTTC,CSVDPDRGGETQYF,TRBD1,TRBJ2-5,TRBV29-1,medium-sized
TGTGCCAGCAGTCACACTCCACAGGGGGCGGGAACTGAAGCTTTCTTT,CASSHTPQGAGTEAFF,TRBD1,TRBJ1-1,TRBV6-5,.
TGTGCCAGCAGCCTGGGGGTGAGGTCAGGCTACGAGCAGTACTTC,CASSLGVRSGYEQYF,.,TRBJ2-7,TRBV5-5,.
TGTGCCACCAGTGCGGACAGGTTTATGGACACCGGGGAGCTGTTTTTT,CATSADRFMDTGELFF,TRBD1,TRBJ2-2,TRBV24-1,.
TGCGCCAGCAGCCAAGGTCAAGAGACCCAGTACTTC,CASSQGQETQYF,.,TRBJ2-5,TRBV5-5,.
TGTGCCAGCAGTTTCTCCCTAGCGGGAATGGGTGAGCAGTTCTTC,CASSFSLAGMGEQFF,TRBD2,TRBJ2-1,TRBV27,medium-sized
TGCGCCAGCAGTGACGAACAGGGGGCGCGAGAAAAACTGTTTTTT,CASSDEQGAREKLFF,TRBD1,TRBJ1-4,TRBV10-2,few
TGTGCCAGCAGCTTAGACGGACAGGGTCGGAGCCCTGAAGCTTTCTTT,CASSLDGQGRSPEAFF,TRBD1,TRBJ1-1,TRBV5-4,.
TGTGCCTGGAAAAAGGAGACCCAGTACTTC,CAWKKETQYF,.,TRBJ2-5,TRBV30,few
TGCAGTGCTCTCTCCCCCAGCCAGGGCTACAATGAGCAGTTCTTC,CSALSPSQGYNEQFF,.,TRBJ2-1,TRBV20-1,.
TGTGCCAGCAGCTTGGAATTAGCGGGCCGAGACTACGAGCAGTACTTC,CASSLELAGRDYEQYF,TRBD2,TRBJ2-7,TRBV5-6,.
TGTGCCTGGAGCTCTGGACAGGGATACACTGAAGCTTTCTTT,CAWSSGQGYTEAFF,TRBD1,TRBJ1-1,TRBV30,.
TGTGCCAGCAGTTCCCCTTTGTTTCCCGGTCCAACTAATGAAAAACTGTTTTTT,CASSSPLFPGPTNEKLFF,.,TRBJ1-4,TRBV6-6,few
TGTGCCAGCCGGGTGTCAGGCCCCCATCAGCCCCAGCATTTT,CASRVSGPHQPQHF,.,TRBJ1-5,TRBV6-2/TRBV6-3,.
TGTGCCAGCAGCCAAGGGGGGGACCTCTATGGCTACACCTTC,CASSQGGDLYGYTF,.,TRBJ1-2,TRBV6-1,.
TGTGCCAGCAGTTACGTGGCGGGAGCAACCTACGAGCAGTACTTC,CASSYVAGATYEQYF,TRBD2,TRBJ2-7,TRBV6-5,medium-sized
TGTGCCTGGAGTGTAGGCCTTAGCAATCAGCCCCAGCATTTT,CAWSVGLSNQPQHF,.,TRBJ1-5,TRBV30,few
TGTGCCAGCAGCTCCACGATGGTGACAGGAAGAGACGAGCAGTACTTC,CASSSTMVTGRDEQYF,.,TRBJ2-7,TRBV5-5,.
TGTGCCAGCAGCCTTGAGGGGGGCGCGAACACTGAAGCTTTCTTT,CASSLEGGANTEAFF,.,TRBJ1-1,TRBV7-9,once
TGTGCCAGTAGTGTAAGCGGGAGGGCCGCAGGTGAGCAGTTCTTC,CASSVSGRAAGEQFF,TRBD2,TRBJ2-1,TRBV19,medium-sized
TGTGCCAGCAGCGCCGAGCAGGGGTTTGGCTACACCTTC,CASSAEQGFGYTF,.,TRBJ1-2,TRBV7-6,few
TGTGCCAGCAGTTCCCGGACAGGGGCGCAAGAGACCCAGTACTTC,CASSSRTGAQETQYF,TRBD1,TRBJ2-5,TRBV6-5,medium-sized
TGTGCCAGCAGCTTAGGAGGGGGGGGCCAGGATGGCTACACCTTC,CASSLGGGGQDGYTF,.,TRBJ1-2,TRBV7-2,.
TGTGCCAGCAGCTTAAACAGAGCGGGAGGGCGTCACAATGAGCAGTTCTTC,CASSLNRAGGRHNEQFF,TRBD2,TRBJ2-1,TRBV5-6,few